This TCR beta chain was captured in a study of type 1 regulatory T cells. The overall study: An in vitro protocol generated T-allo10, a Tr1-enriched, alloantigen-specific CD4 T cell product.

TCRdb used MiXCR to reprocess the reads, holding one entry per CDR3 protein. The sample shows about 60,000 distinct CDR3 sequences, approximately 50% of them seen only once. This CDR3 contains 18 residues. Trimming cost V 0 bases and J 1 base, with 15 bases left between them. Germline assignment: CDR1 LGHNA and CDR2 YSLEER. Study outcomes and limitations: Tr1 cells had a more restricted TCR repertoire than non-Tr1 cells.

Comment on this clonotype: Its antigen is as yet unknown.

Sequences were obtained from cultured non-Tr1 T cells, either the whole culture or a sorted T cell fraction (not recorded which). The chain employs TRBV4-3 and TRBJ2-2; maybe TRBD1 (5 bases). The sequence was obtained from a human donor in good health. Here the CDR3 reads CASSQDRGSALNTGELFF. The CDR3 nucleotides read TGCGCCAGCAGCCAAGATAGGGGCAGTGCCCTGAACACCGGGGAGCTGTTTTTT.